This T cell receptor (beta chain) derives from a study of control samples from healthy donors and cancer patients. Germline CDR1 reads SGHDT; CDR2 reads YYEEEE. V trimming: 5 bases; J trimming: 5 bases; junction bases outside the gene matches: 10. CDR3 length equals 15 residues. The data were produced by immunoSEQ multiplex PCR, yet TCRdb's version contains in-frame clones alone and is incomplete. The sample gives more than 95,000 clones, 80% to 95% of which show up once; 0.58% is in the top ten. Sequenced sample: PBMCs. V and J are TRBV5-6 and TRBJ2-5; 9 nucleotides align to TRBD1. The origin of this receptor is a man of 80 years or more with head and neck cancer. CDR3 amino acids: CASSIYRGRRETQYF. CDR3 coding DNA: TGTGCCAGCAGTATCTACAGGGGGCGCAGGGAGACCCAGTACTTC.